This T cell receptor (beta chain) is from a study of cytomegalovirus exposure and HLA in healthy donors listed by TCRdb under 2017. In terms of the full investigation: In an earlier analysis of under 750 of the donors, approximately 260 Gb of sequence data and 100 million or so unique TCR beta sequences from about 180 million T cells were reported. The aim of the study was to test whether cataloging public T cell receptors could identify signatures of past pathogen exposure. Class I and class II HLA loci were covered by the typing at four-digit resolution. In a later analysis, previously published TCR beta repertoires from roughly 710 donors were re-analyzed and high-resolution HLA genotyping was added so that TCR occurrence patterns could be studied. In addition to the first cohort of approximately 670 subjects, a separate validation cohort of approximately 110 different subjects was used. An earlier analysis of some 500 of the donors applied high-throughput TCR beta sequencing to assess whether each TCR beta V gene segment acted as functional or pseudogenic. All discovery cohort repertoires had been generated using a single sequencing platform. Of the 300 to 450 genotyped donors, less than 85% were placed in the genetic ancestry cluster associated with self-reported Caucasian donors. The later analysis used no new phenotypic data to find candidate immune exposures, relying instead on TCR beta sequences and their occurrence across donors. To predict cytomegalovirus infection status, the study brought together high-throughput TCR immunosequencing, statistical association of individual TCRs with disease status, and machine learning. The number of typed donors differed by locus: about 620-640 for A, B, C, DRB1 and DQB1; approximately 520 for DQA1; 600 to 610 for DPA1; and roughly 450 for DPB1. Genome-wide SNP genotypes for about 60% of the roughly 700 donors were used in a later genetic analysis, which treated that subset as a discovery cohort. Across roughly 420 genotyped donors of the cohort, an average of roughly 200,000 unique TCR beta nucleotide sequences per donor were sequenced, and approximately 17% of those sequences were non-productive. An early release covering roughly 640 HLA-typed donors comprised about 310 gigabases of sequencing data and 65 million to 100 million unique TCR sequences. Donor age, sex, ethnicity and CMV serostatus were compiled alongside the repertoire data. Roughly 5 DR-DQ haplotypes were treated as single units for association and clustering because of strong linkage in the cohort. The study used immunosequencing to profile the T cell repertoires of hundreds of subjects and linked those repertoires to cytomegalovirus serostatus. General findings and caveats noted by the study authors: A cluster of highly shared sequence variants was judged likely to be a technical artifact of the sequencing pipeline. In vitro tests confirmed that three of the cytomegalovirus-associated TCR beta chains recognize cytomegalovirus antigens. A later analysis found that most CMV-associated TCR beta chains appeared HLA-restricted, with HLA associations seemingly driven largely by CMV exposure. Several of the top co-occurrence clusters appeared to be linked to parvovirus B19, influenza, CMV and Epstein-Barr virus, according to a later analysis. Because the 87-base-pair reads could not distinguish some IMGT-functional V segments, including TRBV6-2 and TRBV6-3, those segments were excluded. The cohort was sequenced for TCR beta chains only, and without alpha or paired-chain data the features that could be detected were limited. About 15 rarely observed V segments, including chromosome 9 orphons, were excluded from the earlier analysis of about 500 of the donors because counts were too low. The classifier was reported to diagnose cytomegalovirus status with high specificity and sensitivity in both the original and validation cohorts. CMV serostatus was the only immune exposure information available for the cohort. A later analysis associated about 18,000 TCR beta sequences with specific HLA alleles at a false discovery rate of 0.05. According to a later analysis, TCR association rates differed among HLA loci, with DRB1 alleles showing the most associated TCRs and HLA-C alleles showing the fewest. Compared with the roughly 700-donor mean, donors in an Asian-associated ancestry cluster had fewer N-insertions in productive TCRs, according to a later genetic analysis. Broadly in line with IMGT annotations, most TCR beta V segments showed up in productive rearrangements about 90% or about 30% of the time in an earlier analysis of several hundred of the donors. A further reported finding was that TCR beta sequences accurately predicted the HLA-A and HLA-B alleles for most subjects in the first cohort. The study gave a list of about 160 TCR beta chains associated with cytomegalovirus. Because HLA typing was missing for some donors at each locus, association tests included only the typed subset. It was suggested by the authors that the approach could potentially be generalized to other disease states and immunological phenotypes. Across donors, most TCR sequences were observed very rarely, whereas some public TCRs were present in many individuals. Sequencing depth was assumed to be roughly uniform across donors in the presence/absence analyses, though that assumption may not hold. In a later analysis, HLA-associated TCR beta chains showed more clonal expansion and lower generation probabilities than non-associated chains that were equally common. Assigning TCR associations to individual alleles was difficult when HLA alleles, especially DR and DQ, strongly co-occurred. In a later genetic analysis, a missense DCLRE1C variant was associated with V-gene and J-gene trimming of TCR beta chains, and the association was replicated in an independent cohort. Correlated functional status among segregating V segments might be attributable to linkage disequilibrium, but an unknown experimental factor could not be ruled out.

The library was generated by the immunoSEQ multiplex PCR assay. For the multiplex PCR, a mixture combining 60 forward primers for TCR Vbeta segments and 13 reverse primers for TCR Jbeta segments was used. Amplification of the CDR3 region of rearranged TCR beta genes was performed with a multiplex PCR assay on genomic DNA. Amplified TCR beta libraries were sequenced as 87-base-pair reads on the Illumina HiSeq System. Per the authors' processing: A later analysis tallied 75 million to 95 million unique TCR beta chains across the 650 to 750 repertoires, and some 10 million of those chains were shared by two or more donors. To remove PCR and sequencing errors, raw reads were error-corrected and collapsed into unique sequences using a nearest-neighbor algorithm that merged closely related sequences. V, D and J gene segments were assigned by aligning CDR3 sequences to IMGT reference sequences. For a sequence to be retained, a match of at least six nucleotides to both a V gene segment and a J gene segment was required. Rearrangements were called productive when the CDR3 lacked stop codons and stayed in frame with V and J; all others were non-productive. CDR3 was defined by IMGT convention, running from the second conserved V-encoded cysteine to the conserved J-encoded phenylalanine. In an earlier analysis of around 570 of the donors, sequences lacking an unambiguous match to a single V gene segment were excluded. In an earlier analysis of 587 of the donors, a V segment was called functional when productive rearrangements were above 56.7%, and segregating when the standard deviation between donors exceeded 5%. To diagnose cytomegalovirus status from the catalog of TCR beta chain sequences, a statistical classification framework was built. In a later analysis, TCR nucleotide sequences were compared against IMGT/GENE-DB human TR gene sequences so that V and J genes could be assigned. Using the TCRdist pipeline, a later analysis assigned CDR3 sequences along with most-parsimonious VDJ recombination scenarios. In a later analysis, each TCR beta chain was defined by its CDR3 amino acid sequence together with its V-gene family, and reads lacking a unique V-gene family were excluded. In a later analysis, 450 to 600 highly shared, low-generation-probability nucleotide sequences were removed to address suspected cross-contamination and a sequencing artifact. For each public chain, a later analysis derived a clonal expansion index from normalized ranks of inferred template counts within each repertoire. In a later analysis, generation probabilities were computed using a VDJ recombination model fitted to out-of-frame rearrangements, and the results were checked against IGoR. In a later analysis, hypergeometric tests were used to score TCR-TCR, TCR-HLA and TCR-CMV co-occurrence, with a repertoire-size bias correction applied to TCR pairs. In a later analysis, false discovery rates were estimated by permuting HLA or CMV assignments 20 times. In a later analysis, co-occurring TCRs were grouped with DBSCAN, and TCRdist sequence similarity was added when clustering was performed within HLA-allele-positive subsets. For co-occurrence clustering, repertoires with fewer than 30,000 or more than 120,000 public chains were excluded, along with five repertoires with anomalous nucleotide sharing. TCRdb re-hosts the immuneACCESS table, in-frame sequences only. Its copies lack some clones; in the studies checked, an unresolved V gene accounts for under half of them, and the cause for the rest is not known. V, J and clone size were drawn from that table, and D and trimming were deduced from the DNA. The sample has some 120,000 clones on record. The top ten clonotypes cover approximately 1% of the sample.

The cohort was made up of roughly 670 healthy bone marrow donors. At the time of sampling, every cohort member was nominally healthy, though immune exposures that went unrecorded were likely present. The donor was CMV seronegative and was included in the group of a few hundred seronegative cohort members. A peripheral blood sample was collected from each donor, and TCR beta sequencing was performed on peripheral blood mononuclear cells. Genomic DNA was extracted from the blood cell samples with the Qiagen DNeasy Blood Extraction Kit. As to this clone: The specificity of this receptor is unknown.

Germline trimming: 10 bases from V, 4 bases from J; junction bases outside gene matches: 8. The CDR3 starts with the cysteine, ends with the phenylalanine, and has 12 residues. Just CDR3 DNA is preserved here, 36 bases in frame from base 1. Reading the germline V gene gives CDR1 SGDLS and CDR2 YYNGEE. Sequenced sample: PBMCs. The chain is made from TRBV9 and TRBJ2-7, with 7 bases matching TRBD2. This receptor was obtained from a man aged 18 to 35 in good health and CMV-seronegative. The CDR3 protein sequence reads: CADLGGRYEQYF. The bases are TGTGCCGATCTCGGGGGGAGGTACGAGCAGTACTTC.